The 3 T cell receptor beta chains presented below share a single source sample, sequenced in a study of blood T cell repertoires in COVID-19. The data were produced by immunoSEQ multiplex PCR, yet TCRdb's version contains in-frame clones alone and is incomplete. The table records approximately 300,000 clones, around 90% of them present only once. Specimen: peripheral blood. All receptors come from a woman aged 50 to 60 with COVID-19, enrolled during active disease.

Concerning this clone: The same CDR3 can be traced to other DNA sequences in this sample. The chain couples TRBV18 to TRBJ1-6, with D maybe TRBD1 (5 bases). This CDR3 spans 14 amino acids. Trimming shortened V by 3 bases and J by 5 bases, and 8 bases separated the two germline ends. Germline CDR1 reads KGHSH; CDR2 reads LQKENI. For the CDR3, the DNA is TGTGCCAGCTCACCGTCAGGGAATAATTCACCCCTCCACTTT. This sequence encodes CASSPSGNNSPLHF.

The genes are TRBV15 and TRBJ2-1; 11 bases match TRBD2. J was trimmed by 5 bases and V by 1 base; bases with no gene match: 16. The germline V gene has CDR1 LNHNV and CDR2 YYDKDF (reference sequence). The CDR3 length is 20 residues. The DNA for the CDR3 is TGTGCCACCAGCAGAGCGGCCGGAGTAGTGTCTAGCGGGAGGCACAATGAGCAGTTCTTC. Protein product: CATSRAAGVVSSGRHNEQFF.

This CDR3 is CASIPGQGNYGYTF. The DNA of the CDR3 is TGCGCCAGCATTCCAGGACAGGGAAACTATGGCTACACCTTC. The chain recombines TRBV10-2 with TRBJ1-2; 8 bases are shared with TRBD1. Germline-derived CDR1 and CDR2 are WSHSY and SAAADI. The CDR3 spans 14 residues. V shed 7 bases and J 2 bases; nucleotides not matched to a gene: 6.